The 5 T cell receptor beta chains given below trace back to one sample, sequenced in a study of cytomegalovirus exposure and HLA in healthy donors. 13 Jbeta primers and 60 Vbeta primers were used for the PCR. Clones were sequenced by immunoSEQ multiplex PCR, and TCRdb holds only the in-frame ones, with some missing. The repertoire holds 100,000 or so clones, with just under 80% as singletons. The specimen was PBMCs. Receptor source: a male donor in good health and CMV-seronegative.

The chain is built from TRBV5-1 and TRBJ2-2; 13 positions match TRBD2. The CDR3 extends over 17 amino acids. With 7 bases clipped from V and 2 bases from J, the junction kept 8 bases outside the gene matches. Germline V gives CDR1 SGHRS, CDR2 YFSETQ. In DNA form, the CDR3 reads TGCGCCAGCGCCCCTAGACTAGCGGGAGGAAACACCGGGGAGCTGTTTTTT. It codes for CASAPRLAGGNTGELFF. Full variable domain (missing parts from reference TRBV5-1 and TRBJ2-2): KAGVTQTPRYLIKTRGQQVTLSCSPISGHRSVSWYQQTPGQGLQFLFEYFSETQRNKGNFPGRFSGRQFSNSRSEMNVSTLELGDSALYLCASAPRLAGGNTGELFFGEGSRLTVL.

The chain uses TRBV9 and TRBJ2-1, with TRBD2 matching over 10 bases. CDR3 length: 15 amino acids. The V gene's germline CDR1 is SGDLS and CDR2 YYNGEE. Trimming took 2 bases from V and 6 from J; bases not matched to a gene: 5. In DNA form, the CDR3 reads TGTGCCAGCAGCGTCTCTAGCGGGAGCATCAATGAGCAGTTCTTC. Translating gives CASSVSSGSINEQFF.

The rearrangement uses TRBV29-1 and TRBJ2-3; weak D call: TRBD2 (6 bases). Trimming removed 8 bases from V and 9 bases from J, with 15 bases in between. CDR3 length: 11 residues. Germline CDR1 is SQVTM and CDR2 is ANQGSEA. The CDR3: CSTGDGGTQYF. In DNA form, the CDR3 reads TGCAGCACGGGGGATGGGGGGACGCAGTATTTT.

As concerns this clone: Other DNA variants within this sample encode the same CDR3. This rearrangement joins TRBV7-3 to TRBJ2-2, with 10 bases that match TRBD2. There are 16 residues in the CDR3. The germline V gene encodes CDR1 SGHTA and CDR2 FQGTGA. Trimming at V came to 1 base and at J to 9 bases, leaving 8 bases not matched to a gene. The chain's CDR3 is CASSLNPAGGERELFF. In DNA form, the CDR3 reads TGTGCCAGCAGCTTAAACCCAGCGGGAGGGGAAAGGGAGCTGTTTTTT.

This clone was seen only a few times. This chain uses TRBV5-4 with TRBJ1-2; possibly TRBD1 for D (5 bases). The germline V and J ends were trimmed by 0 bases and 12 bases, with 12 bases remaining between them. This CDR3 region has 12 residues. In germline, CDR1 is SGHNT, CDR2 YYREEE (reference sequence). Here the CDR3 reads CASSLAAGHDTF. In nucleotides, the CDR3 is TGTGCCAGCAGCTTGGCGGCAGGACACGACACCTTC.